This TCR beta chain was identified during a study of shared clonotypes between healthy human individuals. Original processing notes: In the immunoSEQ data, sequences were junction-only and lacked quality scores, so filtering differed. Clones were read by immunoSEQ multiplex PCR, and TCRdb kept only the in-frame ones, dropping some. V, J and clone size derive from that table, while D and trimming were established from the DNA sequence. The sample shows hundreds of thousands of clones, about three quarters of them seen only once. Study-wide results and caveats: Naive CD4 clonotype sharing across several donors was 5% to 6%. Generally, naive subsets came out with larger estimated richness than memory subsets.

Germline CDR1 is WSHSY and CDR2 is SAAADI. The V end lost 4 bases, the J end lost 1 base, and 20 bases lay between the germline ends. CDR3 size: 17 residues. Researchers partitioned CD4+ cells into CD45RA+ naive and CD45RA-negative memory subsets. A note on this clone: Its specificity is unknown.

V usage is TRBV10-2 and J usage is TRBJ2-7; D is unresolved. The source material was memory CD4+ T cells sorted from blood. The sample's subset: CD45RA-negative fraction. The clonotype originates from a woman aged 30 to 39 in good health. The CDR3 nucleotides are TGCGCCAGCAGTGGGGTTTCAGACCCCAGAAGGTCCTACGAGCAGTACTTC. It yields the protein CASSGVSDPRRSYEQYF.